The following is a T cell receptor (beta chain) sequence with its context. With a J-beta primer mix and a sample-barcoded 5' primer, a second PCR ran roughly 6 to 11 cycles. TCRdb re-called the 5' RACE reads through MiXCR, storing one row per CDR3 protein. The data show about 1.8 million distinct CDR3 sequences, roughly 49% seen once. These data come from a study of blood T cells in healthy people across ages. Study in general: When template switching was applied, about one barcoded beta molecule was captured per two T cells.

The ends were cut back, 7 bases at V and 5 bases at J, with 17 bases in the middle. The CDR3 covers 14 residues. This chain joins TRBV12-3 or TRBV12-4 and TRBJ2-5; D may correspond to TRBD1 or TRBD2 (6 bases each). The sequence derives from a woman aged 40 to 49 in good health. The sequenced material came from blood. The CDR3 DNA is TGTGCCAGCACCCCGTCGGGGGCTCTGGAGACCCAGTACTTC. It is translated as CASTPSGALETQYF.